The next 26 T cell receptor beta chains were all read from a single sample in a study of blood T cell repertoires in COVID-19. The data were produced by immunoSEQ multiplex PCR, yet TCRdb's version contains in-frame clones alone and is incomplete. The sample lists about 270,000 clones, around nine tenths occurring once. The sequenced sample consisted of peripheral blood. These receptors were obtained from a man aged 40-50 years with active or convalescent COVID-19.

The J gene is TRBJ2-2, the V gene TRBV9; TRBD2 is a possible D gene (6 bases). The CDR3 is 14 amino acids. Germline V CDR1 and CDR2: SGDLS, YYNGEE. Between the trimmed V and J ends, which lost 0 bases and 6 bases, there was a span of 9 bases. The CDR3 reads CASSVGEAPGELFF. In DNA form, the CDR3 reads TGTGCCAGCAGCGTAGGGGAGGCCCCCGGGGAGCTGTTTTTT.

This clone was recorded once. The CDR3 loop is CSASGTGGVGELFF. The CDR3 bases are TGCAGCGCTTCCGGGACAGGGGGCGTCGGGGAGCTGTTTTTT. V and J are TRBV29-1 and TRBJ2-2; 12 nucleotides agree with TRBD1. V lost 7 bases, J lost 7 bases, and 7 bases stayed unmatched. The CDR3 consists of 14 residues. Germline CDR1 is SQVTM and CDR2 is ANQGSEA.

The J gene is TRBJ2-7, the V gene TRBV27; 10 bases map to TRBD1. V lost 1 base and J lost 6; bases outside the gene matches: 9. This CDR3 has 16 amino acids. Germline V gives CDR1 MNHEY, CDR2 SMNVEV (reference sequence). CDR3 in amino acids: CASSLLGDRGPLEQYF. Written as DNA, the CDR3 is TGTGCCAGCAGTTTATTGGGGGACAGGGGCCCCCTCGAGCAGTACTTC.

This clone came up once. This CDR3 is CASHPAYTGESPDTQYF. Written as DNA, the CDR3 is TGTGCCAGTCACCCAGCTTATACAGGGGAATCTCCAGATACGCAGTATTTT. V is TRBV11-3 and J is TRBJ2-3; 7 nucleotides line up with TRBD1. This CDR3 has 17 residues. Germline CDR1 SGHNT, CDR2 YENEEA. The trim removed 9 bases at V and 4 bases at J, leaving 19 bases unmatched.

The rearrangement uses TRBV21-1 and TRBJ2-4; the listed D gene, TRBD2, was not tested against the DNA. TRBV21-1 is reported as a pseudogene. CDR3 length equals 17 residues. CDR3 protein: CASSRYLAGGRGNIQYF. The CDR3, as DNA: TGTGCCAGCAGCAGGTACCTAGCGGGAGGGCGCGGAAACATTCAGTACTTC.

The chain couples TRBV11-3 to TRBJ1-6; no definite D call. The length of the CDR3 is 13 residues. V was trimmed by 1 base and J by 7 bases, leaving 5 bases between them. Looked up from germline, CDR1 is SGHNT and CDR2 is YENEEA. The CDR3: CASSLGQNSPLHF. Here the CDR3 DNA reads TGTGCCAGCAGCTTAGGACAAAATTCACCCCTCCACTTT.

This clone showed up just a few times. The chain couples TRBV5-6 to TRBJ2-3, with 11 nucleotides matching TRBD2. The CDR3 runs to 15 residues. Germline V CDR1 and CDR2: SGHDT, YYEEEE. Losses at the gene ends were 2 bases for V and 6 bases for J; bases not matched to a gene: 5. The CDR3 DNA follows: TGTGCCAGCAGCTTTGCTAGCGGGGGGTCTGATACGCAGTATTTT. Translating gives CASSFASGGSDTQYF. The complete variable domain, with remaining parts taken from reference TRBV5-6 and TRBJ2-3, reads DAGVTQSPTHLIKTRGQQVTLRCSPKSGHDTVSWYQQALGQGPQFIFQYYEEEERQRGNFPDRFSGHQFPNYSSELNVNALLLGDSALYLCASSFASGGSDTQYFGPGTRLTVL.

The chain carries TRBV19 and TRBJ2-7; 10 nucleotides agree with TRBD2. CDR3 length: 16 amino acids. The J segment lost 5 bases and the V segment lost 5 bases, leaving 12 bases of the junction unmatched. Per the germline V gene, CDR1 is LNHDA and CDR2 is SQIVND (reference sequence). The CDR3 loop reads CASSRGASGGSDEQYF. As DNA, the CDR3 is TGTGCCAGTAGTCGAGGCGCTAGCGGGGGATCTGACGAGCAGTACTTC.

J is TRBJ1-5 and V is TRBV5-8; D is unclear. This CDR3 spans 12 amino acids. Germline CDR1 and CDR2: SGHTS and YDEGEE. Trimming stripped 7 bases from V and 7 bases from J, with 12 bases between. CDR3 nucleotide sequence: TGTGCCAGCGGGCCAACAGAACAGCCCCAGCATTTT. It encodes CASGPTEQPQHF.

The J gene is TRBJ2-2, the V gene TRBV15, with TRBD2 matching over 11 bases. CDR1 and CDR2 (germline): LNHNV, YYDKDF (reference sequence). The V gene end was trimmed by 3 bases and the J gene end by 3 bases; junction bases not matched to a gene: 9. This CDR3 has 18 amino acids. For the CDR3, the DNA is TGTGCCACCAGCAGCGGTAGCGGGGGGGCCAGTGACACCGGGGAGCTGTTTTTT. Translation: CATSSGSGGASDTGELFF.

The rearrangement uses TRBV2 and TRBJ1-6; no clear D gene. Germline V CDR1 and CDR2: SNHLY, FYNNEI. V dropped 4 bases and J dropped 7 bases, with 8 bases sitting between them. The CDR3 covers 13 residues. CDR3 sequence reads: CASSVSWNSPLHF. CDR3 DNA sequence: TGTGCCAGCAGTGTAAGCTGGAATTCACCCCTCCACTTT.

J is TRBJ2-2 and V is TRBV23-1; the match to TRBD2 covers 10 bases. TRBV23-1 is an open reading frame whose function is uncertain. The CDR3 has 17 amino acids. V shed 0 bases and J 5 bases; nucleotides not matched to a gene: 6. The CDR3 DNA reads TGCGCCAGCAGTCAATCCCCCCTAGCGGGAGAGACCGGGGAGCTGTTTTTT. As protein: CASSQSPLAGETGELFF.

This chain links TRBV29-1 with TRBJ1-2; 8 nucleotides match TRBD1. In germline, CDR1 is SQVTM, CDR2 ANQGSEA. With 6 bases clipped from V and 7 bases from J, the junction kept 10 bases outside the gene matches. The CDR3 is 13 residues long. The CDR3 sequence is CSVQKGTGTGYTF. In nucleotides, the CDR3 is TGCAGCGTACAGAAAGGGACAGGTACTGGCTACACCTTC.

The V call is TRBV21-1, the J call TRBJ2-4; TRBD1, the D gene given by the table, was not confirmed from the DNA. TRBV21-1 is labeled a pseudogene. The CDR3 has 10 amino acids. In nucleotides, the CDR3 is TGTGCCAGCAGGGGCGACATTCAGTACTTC. Translated, it gives CASRGDIQYF.

This sequence joins TRBV5-1 and TRBJ2-6; D not certain. The germline V gene has CDR1 SGHRS and CDR2 YFSETQ. This CDR3 has 12 amino acids. V lost 4 bases and J 8 bases, leaving 7 bases between the germline ends. CDR3 DNA: TGCGCCAGCAGCAAAGAGCCCAACGTCCTGACTTTC. Its protein is CASSKEPNVLTF.

The chain combines TRBV12-3 or TRBV12-4 with TRBJ2-7, with D tentatively TRBD2 (5 bases). This CDR3 is 12 amino acids long. V gave up 1 base and J gave up 9 bases, with 10 bases separating them. The CDR3 bases are TGTGCCAGCAGTTTAGACGGGGTTGCGCAGTACTTC. This encodes CASSLDGVAQYF.

The chain links TRBV11-2 to TRBJ2-7; TRBD2 might be the D (5 bases). V was shortened by 4 bases and J by 6 bases, with 16 bases between the two germline ends. This CDR3 has 14 residues. CDR1 and CDR2 (germline): SGHAT, FQNNGV. CDR3 in amino acids: CASSSSPEAGEQYF. The CDR3 DNA reads as TGTGCCAGCAGCTCGAGTCCCGAGGCGGGCGAGCAGTACTTC.

This CDR3 is CASRDRQMNQPQHF. The CDR3 DNA is TGTGCCAGCAGGGATAGACAGATGAATCAGCCCCAGCATTTT. The J gene is TRBJ1-5, the V gene TRBV9; perhaps TRBD1 as D (5 bases). V shed 5 bases and J shed 4 bases, with 13 bases lying between them. Germline V lookup: CDR1 SGDLS, CDR2 YYNGEE. The CDR3 consists of 14 residues.

The CDR3 sequence: CASSPTTGGQETQYF. In nucleotides, the CDR3 is TGTGCCAGCAGCCCGACGACAGGGGGTCAAGAGACCCAGTACTTC. The chain is built from TRBV7-9 and TRBJ2-5; the match to TRBD1 covers 9 bases. Germline assignment: CDR1 SEHNR and CDR2 FQNEAQ (reference sequence). V shed 5 bases and J 2 bases; nucleotides not matched to a gene: 6. The CDR3 has 15 residues.

The rearrangement joins TRBV4-1 to TRBJ2-1; 9 nucleotides line up with TRBD2. Trimming removed 3 bases from V and 5 bases from J; junction bases left unmatched: 11. Germline CDR1 MGHRA, CDR2 YSYEKL. The CDR3 is 17 amino acids. This chain's CDR3 is CASSQEPRVAGDNEQFF. The CDR3 DNA sequence: TGCGCCAGCAGCCAGGAACCTCGGGTAGCGGGAGACAATGAGCAGTTCTTC.

This clone was recorded once. CDR3 coding DNA: TGCAGCGTGATCCCGACAGGGAGGACCGAGCAGTACTTC. As protein: CSVIPTGRTEQYF. The J gene is TRBJ2-7, the V gene TRBV29-1, with a possible D match to TRBD1 (7 bases). Deletions cut 6 bases from V and 6 bases from J, with 18 bases between. CDR1 is SQVTM and CDR2 is ANQGSEA in the germline V gene. CDR3 length equals 13 residues.

This sequence joins TRBV7-3 and TRBJ2-1; D possibly corresponds to TRBD2 (5 bases). Trimming removed 2 bases from V and 0 bases from J, with 14 bases in between. Per the germline V gene, CDR1 is SGHTA and CDR2 is FQGTGA. This CDR3 spans 17 amino acids. CDR3 coding DNA: TGTGCCAGCAGCTTAGATGGGCGGAGGAGCTCCTACAATGAGCAGTTCTTC. Translating gives CASSLDGRRSSYNEQFF. The variable domain in full, with the rest retrieved from reference TRBV7-3 and TRBJ2-1, is GAGVSQTPSNKVTEKGKYVELRCDPISGHTALYWYRQSLGQGPEFLIYFQGTGAADDSGLPNDRFFAVRPEGSVSTLKIQRTERGDSAVYLCASSLDGRRSSYNEQFFGPGTRLTVL.

The V call is TRBV5-1, the J call TRBJ2-7, with D hard to call. The CDR3 has 14 residues. The ends were cut back, 6 bases at V and 3 bases at J, with 16 bases in the middle. CDR1 SGHRS and CDR2 YFSETQ come from the germline V gene. CDR3 loop: CASKRNLRSYEQYF. As DNA, the CDR3 is TGCGCCAGCAAAAGGAATCTTAGGAGCTACGAGCAGTACTTC.

The chain is built from TRBV6-5 and TRBJ1-2, with D unresolved. CDR1 MNHEY and CDR2 SVGAGI come from the germline V gene. V was clipped by 2 bases and J by 1 base, with 8 bases between them. The CDR3 consists of 14 residues. The CDR3 protein is CASSYLANNYGYTF. The CDR3, as DNA: TGTGCCAGCAGTTACCTGGCCAATAACTATGGCTACACCTTC.

This rearrangement joins TRBV28 to TRBJ1-4; 7 nucleotides agree with TRBD1. The CDR3 covers 14 residues. After removal of 2 bases from V and 8 bases from J, the junction contained 5 bases not matched to a gene. Germline V CDR1 and CDR2: MDHEN, SYDVKM. This CDR3 is CASSLAGTAEKLFF. Written as DNA, the CDR3 is TGTGCCAGCAGTTTAGCCGGGACAGCCGAAAAACTGTTTTTT.

The chain recombines TRBV7-9 with TRBJ1-2; possible D gene TRBD1, 6 bases. Germline lookup yields CDR1 SEHNR and CDR2 FQNEAQ (reference sequence). The V gene lost 1 base and the J gene lost 1 base, with 13 bases spanning the gap. This CDR3 spans 16 amino acids. CDR3 sequence: CASSLGGRGDNYGYTF. CDR3 DNA: TGTGCCAGCAGCTTAGGGGGCAGGGGCGATAACTATGGCTACACCTTC.